A single sample gave rise to the 21 T cell receptor beta chains below, sequenced in a study of cytomegalovirus exposure and HLA in healthy donors. The PCR was carried out with 60 Vbeta primers and 13 Jbeta primers. Here immunoSEQ multiplex PCR was the method, and the copy in TCRdb shows in-frame clones only, minus some. The sample has 95,000 to 100,000 clones; around 83% are singletons. Sequencing used PBMCs. These receptors were taken from a female donor in good health and CMV-seropositive.

This sequence joins TRBV5-4 and TRBJ2-2; 11 bases map to TRBD1. CDR1 is SGHNT and CDR2 is YYREEE in the germline V gene (reference sequence). V dropped 0 bases and J dropped 6; count of bases not matched to a gene: 4. The length of the CDR3 is 16 residues. The CDR3 region is CASSLAGTGGAGELFF. The CDR3 DNA is TGTGCCAGCAGCTTGGCCGGGACAGGGGGTGCCGGGGAGCTGTTTTTT.

V and J are TRBV5-1 and TRBJ2-2; 9 bases agree with TRBD1. Germline lookup yields CDR1 SGHRS and CDR2 YFSETQ. The CDR3 is 15 amino acids. Unmatched junction bases numbered 2, after V lost 2 bases and J lost 3 bases. The CDR3 nucleotides read TGCGCCAGCAGCTTACAGGGGGCAGACACCGGGGAGCTGTTTTTT. Its protein product is CASSLQGADTGELFF.

The chain has TRBV20-1 and TRBJ1-4; D unclear. CDR3 length equals 11 residues. Germline V CDR1 and CDR2: DFQATT, SNEGSKA (reference sequence). V lost 8 bases and J lost 8, with 12 bases in between. DNA for the CDR3: TGCAGTAGCCCGGGAGGCGAAAAACTGTTTTTT. Translated: CSSPGGEKLFF.

The V call is TRBV6-1, the J call TRBJ1-2; 12 nucleotides agree with TRBD1. CDR1 is MNHNS, CDR2 SASEGT, per germline. The CDR3 covers 17 residues. Unmatched junction bases numbered 10, after V lost 0 bases and J lost 8 bases. CDR3 in DNA: TGTGCCAGCAGTGAAGCACGGGGACAGGGGGCAAATTGGGGCTACACCTTC. Translation gives CASSEARGQGANWGYTF.

The chain carries TRBV5-1 and TRBJ2-5; D possibly corresponds to TRBD2 (6 bases). Deletions cut 2 bases from V and 2 bases from J, with 10 bases between. CDR3 length equals 14 residues. CDR1 SGHRS and CDR2 YFSETQ come from the germline V gene. The CDR3 DNA reads as TGCGCCAGCAGCTTAGCGGGTATACAAGAGACCCAGTACTTC. Its translation is CASSLAGIQETQYF.

V usage is TRBV5-4 and J usage is TRBJ2-5; 7 bases map to TRBD1. The CDR3 contains 17 residues. V trimming: 0 bases; J trimming: 2 bases; junction bases outside the gene matches: 10. Germline V gene lookup returns CDR1 SGHNT and CDR2 YYREEE (reference sequence). CDR3 sequence: CASSLVGRDSTQETQYF. Here the CDR3 DNA reads TGTGCCAGCAGCTTGGTTGGCCGGGACAGTACTCAAGAGACCCAGTACTTC.

The rearrangement uses TRBV7-6 and TRBJ1-1; D possibly corresponds to TRBD1 (5 bases). The V end was cut by 5 bases, the J end by 3 bases, with 16 bases between. Looked up from germline, CDR1 is SGHVS and CDR2 is FNYEAQ. The CDR3 totals 15 residues. The CDR3 reads CASSKGHPLDTEAFF. The DNA of the CDR3 is TGTGCCAGCAGCAAAGGACACCCGTTGGACACTGAAGCTTTCTTT.

The rearrangement links TRBV5-1 to TRBJ1-1; 10 bases map to TRBD1. The germline V gene encodes CDR1 SGHRS and CDR2 YFSETQ. The CDR3 consists of 18 residues. With 4 bases clipped from V and 0 bases from J, the junction kept 12 bases outside the gene matches. The CDR3 DNA reads as TGCGCCAGCAGCCCGGGACAGGGGCTCCGGCCTATGAACACTGAAGCTTTCTTT. Its translation is CASSPGQGLRPMNTEAFF.

The V and J genes are TRBV27 and TRBJ2-7, with D perhaps TRBD2 (6 bases). The V gene lost 2 bases and the J gene lost 7 bases, with 9 bases spanning the gap. This CDR3 region has 12 residues. Germline V gene data show CDR1 as MNHEY and CDR2 as SMNVEV (reference sequence). DNA for the CDR3: TGTGCCAGCAGTTTAGTAGGGAGGGAGCAGTACTTC. Protein sequence: CASSLVGREQYF.

This sequence joins TRBV6-1 and TRBJ1-1; 7 bases agree with TRBD1. Looked up from germline, CDR1 is MNHNS and CDR2 is SASEGT. This CDR3 region has 14 residues. After removal of 6 bases from V and 0 bases from J, the junction contained 4 bases not matched to a gene. The CDR3: CASSPGTVNTEAFF. CDR3 DNA sequence: TGTGCCAGCAGCCCTGGGACAGTGAACACTGAAGCTTTCTTT.

The J gene is TRBJ2-5, the V gene TRBV28; TRBD1 aligns across 8 bases. CDR1 MDHEN and CDR2 SYDVKM come from the germline V gene. V dropped 4 bases and J dropped 4; count of bases not matched to a gene: 8. This CDR3 spans 15 amino acids. The CDR3 region has the DNA TGTGCCAGCAGTTCGCGGACAGGGAGCCGAGAGACCCAGTACTTC. Its protein is CASSSRTGSRETQYF.

This clone is a singleton in its sample. The rearrangement joins TRBV15 to TRBJ2-5; TRBD2 aligns across 12 bases. The J call is in doubt because the DNA end fits TRBJ2-7 better. The CDR3 totals 16 residues. Germline CDR1 LNHNV, CDR2 YYDKDF (reference sequence). The chain's CDR3 is CATSRSGLAGNYEQYF. The DNA for the CDR3 is TGTGCCACCAGCAGATCCGGACTAGCGGGAAATTACGAGCAGTACTTC.

This chain joins TRBV7-9 and TRBJ1-1, with no clear D. Germline loops: CDR1 SEHNR, CDR2 FQNEAQ (reference sequence). The CDR3 contains 13 residues. V gave up 8 bases and J gave up 2 bases, with 12 bases separating them. CDR3 in amino acids: CASGMAGNTEAFF. The DNA of the CDR3 is TGTGCCAGCGGCATGGCAGGAAACACTGAAGCTTTCTTT.

This chain uses TRBV5-6 with TRBJ1-2; D call uncertain. The CDR3 is 14 amino acids. Germline CDR1 is SGHDT and CDR2 is YYEEEE. V was shortened by 0 bases and J by 0 bases, with 6 bases between the two germline ends. In nucleotides, the CDR3 is TGTGCCAGCAGCTTGGTTGCTACTAACTATGGCTACACCTTC. Translated: CASSLVATNYGYTF.

The rearrangement uses TRBV5-4 and TRBJ2-7, with 12 bases identical to TRBD2. The CDR3 totals 19 residues. CDR1 and CDR2 (germline): SGHNT, YYREEE (reference sequence). With V trimmed by 4 bases and J by 2 bases, 16 bases remained unmatched. CDR3 sequence: CASSRIQGLAGGRAYEQYF. In DNA, the CDR3 is TGTGCCAGCAGCCGTATTCAAGGGCTAGCGGGGGGGCGGGCCTACGAGCAGTACTTC.

The V call is TRBV11-2, the J call TRBJ2-1; D is undetermined. Germline V gene sequence: CDR1 SGHAT, CDR2 FQNNGV. The CDR3 length is 14 residues. V was shortened by 2 bases and J by 6 bases, with 11 bases between the two germline ends. This CDR3 reads CASSLSHGGNEQFF. DNA of the CDR3: TGTGCCAGCAGCTTATCCCACGGCGGCAATGAGCAGTTCTTC.

This chain links TRBV5-1 with TRBJ2-3, with 8 bases lining up with TRBD1. With 3 bases clipped from V and 0 bases from J, the junction kept 6 bases outside the gene matches. The CDR3 sequence is 16 residues long. Germline CDR1 reads SGHRS; CDR2 reads YFSETQ. CDR3: CASSSGQGLSTDTQYF. The CDR3, as DNA: TGCGCCAGCAGCTCTGGACAGGGCCTCAGCACAGATACGCAGTATTTT.

The gene calls are TRBV29-1 and TRBJ2-3; 10 positions match TRBD1. The CDR3 extends over 18 amino acids. Germline CDR1 and CDR2: SQVTM and ANQGSEA. V shed 5 bases, J shed 5 bases, and the junction held 19 bases outside the gene matches. CDR3 nucleotides: TGCAGCGTTCCGGACAGGGGGACCTTCGGAGCGATTCAAGATACGCAGTATTTT. It yields the protein CSVPDRGTFGAIQDTQYF.

This rearrangement joins TRBV2 to TRBJ1-4; D possibly corresponds to TRBD1 (6 bases). Germline assignment: CDR1 SNHLY and CDR2 FYNNEI. This CDR3 has 13 residues. Trimming shortened V by 6 bases and J by 7 bases, and 12 bases separated the two germline ends. CDR3 bases: TGTGCCAGCAGAGCCGACAGGCTTGAAAAACTGTTTTTT. Translation gives CASRADRLEKLFF. Combining the CDR3 with reference TRBV2 and TRBJ1-4 gives the whole variable domain EPEVTQTPSHQVTQMGQEVILRCVPISNHLYFYWYRQILGQKVEFLVSFYNNEISEKSEIFDDQFSVERPDGSNFTLKIRSTKLEDSAMYFCASRADRLEKLFFGSGTQLSVL.

The CDR3 nucleotides read TGCAGCGTTGAGAGGAGCGGGGGCACCGATGAGCAGTTCTTC. Its translation is CSVERSGGTDEQFF. The chain couples TRBV29-1 to TRBJ2-1, with TRBD2 identical over 8 bases. J lost 8 bases, V lost 3 bases, and 9 bases had no gene match. Germline V gene data show CDR1 as SQVTM and CDR2 as ANQGSEA. This CDR3 has 14 residues.

The J gene is TRBJ1-2, the V gene TRBV5-6; D unclear. This CDR3 has 12 residues. Germline CDR1 is SGHDT and CDR2 is YYEEEE. The V end was cut by 4 bases, the J end by 2 bases, with 6 bases between. CDR3 nucleotides: TGTGCCAGCAGCCCCCAGAACTATGGCTACACCTTC. Its protein product is CASSPQNYGYTF.